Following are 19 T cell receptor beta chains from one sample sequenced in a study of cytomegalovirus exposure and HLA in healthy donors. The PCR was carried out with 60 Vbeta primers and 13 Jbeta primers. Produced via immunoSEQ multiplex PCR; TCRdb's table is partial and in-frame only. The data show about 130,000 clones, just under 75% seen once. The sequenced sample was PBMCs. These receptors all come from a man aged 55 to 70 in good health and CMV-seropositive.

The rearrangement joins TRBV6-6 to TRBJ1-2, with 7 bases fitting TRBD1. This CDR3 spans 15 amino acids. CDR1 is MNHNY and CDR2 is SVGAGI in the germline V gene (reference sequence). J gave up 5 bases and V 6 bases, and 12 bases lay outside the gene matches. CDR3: CASSPRGQTNYGYTF. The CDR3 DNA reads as TGTGCCAGCAGCCCCCGGGGACAGACAAATTATGGCTACACCTTC.

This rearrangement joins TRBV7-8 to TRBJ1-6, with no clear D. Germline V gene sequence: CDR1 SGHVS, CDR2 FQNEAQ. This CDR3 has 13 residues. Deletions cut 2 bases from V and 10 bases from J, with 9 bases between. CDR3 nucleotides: TGTGCCAGCAGCTTACAAGAGAGATCACCCCTCCACTTT. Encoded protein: CASSLQERSPLHF.

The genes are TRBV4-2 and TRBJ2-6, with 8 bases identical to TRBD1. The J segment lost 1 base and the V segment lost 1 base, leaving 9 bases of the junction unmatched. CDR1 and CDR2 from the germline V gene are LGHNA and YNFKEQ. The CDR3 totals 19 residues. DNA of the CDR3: TGTGCCAGCAGCCAAGGGTCAGGACAGGGTATGTCTGGGGCCAACGTCCTGACTTTC. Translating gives CASSQGSGQGMSGANVLTF.

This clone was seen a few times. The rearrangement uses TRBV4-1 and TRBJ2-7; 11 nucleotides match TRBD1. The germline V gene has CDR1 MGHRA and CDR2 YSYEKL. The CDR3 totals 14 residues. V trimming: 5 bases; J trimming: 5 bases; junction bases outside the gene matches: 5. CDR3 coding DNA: TGCGCCAGCAGCATAGGACAGGGGGCTAACGAGCAGTACTTC. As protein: CASSIGQGANEQYF.

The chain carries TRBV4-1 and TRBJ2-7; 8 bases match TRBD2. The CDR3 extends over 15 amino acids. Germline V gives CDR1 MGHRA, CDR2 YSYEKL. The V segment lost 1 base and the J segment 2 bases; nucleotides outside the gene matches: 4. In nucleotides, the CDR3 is TGCGCCAGCAGCCAAGTACTAGCGGAACCCTACGAGCAGTACTTC. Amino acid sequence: CASSQVLAEPYEQYF.

This CDR3 is CASSGQGTEAFF. The CDR3 DNA sequence: TGTGCCAGCAGCGGACAGGGAACTGAAGCTTTCTTT. The chain is built from TRBV6-1 and TRBJ1-1; 8 positions agree with TRBD1. V lost 6 bases, J lost 5 bases, and 2 bases stayed unmatched. Germline CDR1 is MNHNS and CDR2 is SASEGT. This CDR3 has 12 residues.

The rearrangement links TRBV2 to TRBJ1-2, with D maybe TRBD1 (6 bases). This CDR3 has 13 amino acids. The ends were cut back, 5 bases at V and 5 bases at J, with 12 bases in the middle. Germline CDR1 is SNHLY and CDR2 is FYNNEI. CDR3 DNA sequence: TGTGCCAGCAGTAAGGGGGAATCATATGGCTACACCTTC. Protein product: CASSKGESYGYTF.

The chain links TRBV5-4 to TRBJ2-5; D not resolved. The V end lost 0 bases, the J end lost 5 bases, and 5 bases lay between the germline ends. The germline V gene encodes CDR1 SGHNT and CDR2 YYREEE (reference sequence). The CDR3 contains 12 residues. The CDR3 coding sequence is TGTGCCAGCAGCTTGGTCGGTGAGACCCAGTACTTC. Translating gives CASSLVGETQYF.

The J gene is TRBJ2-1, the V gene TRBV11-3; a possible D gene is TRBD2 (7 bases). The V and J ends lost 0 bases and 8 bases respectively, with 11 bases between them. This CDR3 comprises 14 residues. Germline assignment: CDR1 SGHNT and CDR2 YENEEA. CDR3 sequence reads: CASSLEGGVDEQFF. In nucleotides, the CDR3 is TGTGCCAGCAGCTTAGAAGGGGGGGTGGATGAGCAGTTCTTC.

CDR3 DNA sequence: TGCGCCAGCAGTGAGTCAACGGGACTAGATTCACCCCTCCACTTT. Encoded protein: CASSESTGLDSPLHF. The rearrangement joins TRBV10-2 to TRBJ1-6; D is perhaps TRBD1 (5 bases). The CDR3 sequence is 15 residues long. Germline assignment: CDR1 WSHSY and CDR2 SAAADI. The V end lost 0 bases, the J end lost 8 bases, and 11 bases lay between the germline ends.

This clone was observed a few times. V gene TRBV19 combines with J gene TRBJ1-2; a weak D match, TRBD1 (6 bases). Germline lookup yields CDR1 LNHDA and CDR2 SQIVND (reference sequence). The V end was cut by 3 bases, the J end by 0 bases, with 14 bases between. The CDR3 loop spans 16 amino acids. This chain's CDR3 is CASSMLTGGANYGYTF. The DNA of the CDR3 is TGTGCCAGTAGTATGCTGACAGGAGGAGCTAACTATGGCTACACCTTC.

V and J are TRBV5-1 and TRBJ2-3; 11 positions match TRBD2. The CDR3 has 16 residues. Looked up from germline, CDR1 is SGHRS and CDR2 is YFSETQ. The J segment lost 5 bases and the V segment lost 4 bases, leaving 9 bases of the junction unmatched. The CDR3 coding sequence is TGCGCCAGCAGCCCCGTGACTAGCGGGGTAGGAGATACGCAGTATTTT. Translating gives CASSPVTSGVGDTQYF.

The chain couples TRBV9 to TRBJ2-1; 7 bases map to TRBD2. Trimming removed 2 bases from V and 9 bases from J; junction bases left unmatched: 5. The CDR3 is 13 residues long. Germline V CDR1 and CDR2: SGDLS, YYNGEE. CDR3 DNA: TGTGCCAGCAGCGTCGGACTAGTTGCTGAGCAGTTCTTC. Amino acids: CASSVGLVAEQFF.

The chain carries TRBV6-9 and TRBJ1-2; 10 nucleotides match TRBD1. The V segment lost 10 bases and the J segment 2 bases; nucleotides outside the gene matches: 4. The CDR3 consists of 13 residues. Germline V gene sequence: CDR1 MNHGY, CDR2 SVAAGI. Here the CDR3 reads CATRDRGNYGYTF. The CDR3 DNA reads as TGTGCCACCCGGGACAGGGGAAACTATGGCTACACCTTC.

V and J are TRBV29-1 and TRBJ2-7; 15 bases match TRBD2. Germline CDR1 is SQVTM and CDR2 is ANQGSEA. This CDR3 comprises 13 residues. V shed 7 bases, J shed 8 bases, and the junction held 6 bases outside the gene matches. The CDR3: CSALGTSGGKQYF. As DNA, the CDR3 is TGCAGCGCTCTGGGGACTAGCGGGGGGAAGCAGTACTTC.

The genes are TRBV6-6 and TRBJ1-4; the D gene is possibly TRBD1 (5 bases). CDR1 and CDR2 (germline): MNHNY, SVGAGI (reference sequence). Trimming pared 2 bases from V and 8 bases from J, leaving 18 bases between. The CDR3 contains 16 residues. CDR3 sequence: CASSYTTGASGEKLFF. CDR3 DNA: TGTGCCAGCAGTTACACAACAGGAGCCTCCGGGGAAAAACTGTTTTTT.

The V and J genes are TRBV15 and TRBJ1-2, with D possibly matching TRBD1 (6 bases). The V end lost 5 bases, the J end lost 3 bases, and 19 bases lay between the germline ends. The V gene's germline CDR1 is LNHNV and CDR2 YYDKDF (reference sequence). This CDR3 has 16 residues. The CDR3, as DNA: TGTGCCACCAGCCTCCCGCGCGAAAGGACAGACTATGGCTACACCTTC. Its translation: CATSLPRERTDYGYTF.

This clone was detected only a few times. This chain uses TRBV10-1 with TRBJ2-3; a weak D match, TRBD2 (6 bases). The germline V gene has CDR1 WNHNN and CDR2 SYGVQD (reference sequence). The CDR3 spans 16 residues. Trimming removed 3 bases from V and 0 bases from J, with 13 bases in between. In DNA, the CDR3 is TGCGCCAGCAGTGACTTTAGCGGAACTAGCACAGATACGCAGTATTTT. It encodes CASSDFSGTSTDTQYF.

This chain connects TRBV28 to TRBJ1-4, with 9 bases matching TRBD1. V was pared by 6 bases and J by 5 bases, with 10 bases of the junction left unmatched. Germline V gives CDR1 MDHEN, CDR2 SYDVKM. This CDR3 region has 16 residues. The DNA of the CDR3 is TGTGCCAGCAGCGGGACAGGGACTACCTCCAATGAAAAACTGTTTTTT. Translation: CASSGTGTTSNEKLFF.